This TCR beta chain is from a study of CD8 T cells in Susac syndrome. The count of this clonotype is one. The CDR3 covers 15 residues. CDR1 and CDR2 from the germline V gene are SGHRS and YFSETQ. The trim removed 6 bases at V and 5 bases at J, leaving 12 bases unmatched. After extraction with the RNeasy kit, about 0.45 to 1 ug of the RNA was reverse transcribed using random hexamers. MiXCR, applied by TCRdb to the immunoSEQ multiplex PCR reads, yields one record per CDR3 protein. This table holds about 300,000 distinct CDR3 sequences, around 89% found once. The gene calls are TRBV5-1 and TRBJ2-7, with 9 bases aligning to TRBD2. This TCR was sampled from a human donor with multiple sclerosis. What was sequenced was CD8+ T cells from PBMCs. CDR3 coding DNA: TGCGCCAGCACAGATAGCGGGGGTCTTGGAGACGAGCAGTACTTC. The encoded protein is CASTDSGGLGDEQYF.